What follows are 26 T cell receptor beta chains derived from one specimen sequenced in a study of blood T cell repertoires in COVID-19. Sequenced by immunoSEQ multiplex PCR; TCRdb stores in-frame clones only, minus some. The table shows 35,000 to 50,000 clones, with around four fifths occurring only once. The specimen sequenced was peripheral blood. Every receptor here comes from a woman aged 80 or over with acute or convalescent COVID-19.

The V gene is TRBV6-1, the J gene TRBJ1-1, with 7 bases identical to TRBD1. Losses at the gene ends were 5 bases for V and 7 bases for J; bases not matched to a gene: 1. CDR1 is MNHNS and CDR2 is SASEGT in the germline V gene. The CDR3 is 11 residues long. CDR3 in DNA: TGTGCCAGCAGTAGACAGGGTGAAGCTTTCTTT. Protein sequence: CASSRQGEAFF.

The CDR3 DNA is TGCAGCGTTGAAGACCCCCGGAGACAGGGGGCTTTCTTT. Encoded protein: CSVEDPRRQGAFF. The chain is built from TRBV29-1 and TRBJ1-1; 8 bases map to TRBD1. CDR3 length: 13 amino acids. Unmatched junction bases numbered 8, after V lost 0 bases and J lost 11 bases. Germline-derived CDR1 and CDR2 are SQVTM and ANQGSEA.

The chain joins TRBV27 to TRBJ2-7, with D possibly TRBD1 on 5 matching bases. Germline V gene lookup returns CDR1 MNHEY and CDR2 SMNVEV (reference sequence). This CDR3 region has 13 residues. Trimming removed 6 bases at V and 3 bases at J, with 12 bases between. As DNA, the CDR3 is TGTGCCAGCAGGGGGCATAGTGGCTACGAGCAGTACTTC. Protein product: CASRGHSGYEQYF.

The rearrangement joins TRBV6-5 to TRBJ1-5, with D possibly matching TRBD1 (6 bases). V was shortened by 7 bases and J by 4 bases, with 17 bases between the two germline ends. Germline CDR1 is MNHEY and CDR2 is SVGAGI. The CDR3 extends over 15 amino acids. The CDR3 nucleotides read TGTGCCAGCATTTCACCGCAGGGGACAAATCAGCCCCAGCATTTT. Translation gives CASISPQGTNQPQHF.

The gene calls are TRBV27 and TRBJ1-6, with D possibly matching TRBD1 (6 bases). The CDR3 is 15 residues long. V gave up 6 bases and J gave up 7 bases, with 16 bases separating them. The germline gives CDR1 MNHEY, CDR2 SMNVEV (reference sequence). For the CDR3, the DNA is TGTGCCAGCAGAACCCATGGGGGCGCGAATTCACCCCTCCACTTT. Protein: CASRTHGGANSPLHF.

In its sample, this clone was seen a few times. The chain couples TRBV5-1 to TRBJ2-5, with D unclear. The ends were cut back, 7 bases at V and 5 bases at J, with 18 bases in the middle. The CDR3 contains 14 residues. Germline-derived CDR1 and CDR2 are SGHRS and YFSETQ. The CDR3 region is CASHQGLSGETQYF. The DNA for the CDR3 is TGCGCCAGCCACCAAGGCCTATCCGGGGAGACCCAGTACTTC.

This chain uses TRBV9 with TRBJ1-2, with unresolved D. The CDR3 runs 16 residues. The germline V and J ends were trimmed by 4 bases and 4 bases, with 20 bases remaining between them. In germline, CDR1 is SGDLS, CDR2 YYNGEE. The CDR3 DNA reads TGTGCCAGCAGCTCGAGACACGCTCCTAAACTCTATGGCTACACCTTC. This sequence encodes CASSSRHAPKLYGYTF.

The chain carries TRBV5-1 and TRBJ1-4; 8 nucleotides agree with TRBD1. The germline gives CDR1 SGHRS, CDR2 YFSETQ. CDR3 length: 15 amino acids. V gave up 4 bases and J gave up 8 bases; unmatched junction bases: 10. The CDR3 sequence: CASSAISGQGEKLFF. In DNA form, the CDR3 reads TGCGCCAGCAGCGCGATAAGCGGACAGGGAGAAAAACTGTTTTTT.

The V and J genes are TRBV24-1 and TRBJ1-3; 7 positions agree with TRBD1. Germline V gene data show CDR1 as KGHDR and CDR2 as SFDVKD. The length of the CDR3 is 14 residues. The V gene end was trimmed by 4 bases and the J gene end by 4 bases; junction bases not matched to a gene: 3. Here the CDR3 DNA reads TGTGCCACCAGTGAAGGACAGGCAGGAAACACCATATATTTT. It is translated as CATSEGQAGNTIYF.

This chain uses TRBV19 with TRBJ1-2, with unresolved D. V was pared by 0 bases and J by 5 bases, with 13 bases between. From germline, CDR1 is LNHDA and CDR2 SQIVND (reference sequence). This CDR3 has 15 amino acids. CDR3 bases: TGTGCCAGTAGTATAGAAGGACTGCGACCGTATGGCTACACCTTC. This gives the protein CASSIEGLRPYGYTF.

The chain carries TRBV10-3 and TRBJ1-5; 7 nucleotides line up with TRBD1. V gave up 6 bases and J gave up 0 bases; unmatched junction bases: 2. The CDR3 has 14 residues. Germline CDR1 and CDR2: ENHRY and SYGVKD. CDR3 in amino acids: CAIRRQGSNQPQHF. CDR3 in DNA: TGTGCCATCAGAAGACAGGGTAGCAATCAGCCCCAGCATTTT.

V usage is TRBV9 and J usage is TRBJ2-2, with unresolved D. Per germline, CDR1 SGDLS and CDR2 YYNGEE. The CDR3 consists of 16 residues. V was clipped by 0 bases and J by 2 bases, with 11 bases between them. The CDR3 DNA follows: TGTGCCAGCAGCGTAGCGAGTAGCTCCAACACCGGGGAGCTGTTTTTT. Translated: CASSVASSSNTGELFF.

The chain is built from TRBV5-1 and TRBJ2-3; 9 positions match TRBD2. The CDR3 is 17 amino acids. V lost 0 bases and J lost 2; bases outside the gene matches: 7. CDR1 and CDR2 from the germline V gene are SGHRS and YFSETQ. CDR3 coding DNA: TGCGCCAGCAGCTTGGACGCGGGGGGGCCAAACACAGATACGCAGTATTTT. This gives the protein CASSLDAGGPNTDTQYF.

The rearrangement links TRBV6-6 to TRBJ1-4; 8 positions agree with TRBD1. CDR1 is MNHNY and CDR2 is SVGAGI in the germline V gene (reference sequence). V lost 6 bases, J lost 1 base, and 4 bases stayed unmatched. The CDR3 covers 15 residues. The CDR3 bases are TGTGCCAGCAGAATAGACAGGGGAACTAATGAAAAACTGTTTTTT. This translates into CASRIDRGTNEKLFF.

The chain is built from TRBV30 and TRBJ1-2, with a possible D match to TRBD1 (5 bases). The CDR3 length is 13 residues. The V gene lost 1 base and the J gene lost 4 bases, with 10 bases spanning the gap. From germline, CDR1 is GTSNPN and CDR2 SVGIG (reference sequence). The CDR3 loop reads CAWSDTGGYGYTF. CDR3 coding DNA: TGTGCCTGGAGTGATACGGGGGGCTATGGCTACACCTTC.

This clone was counted only a few times. The V gene is TRBV7-9, the J gene TRBJ1-4; unclear D gene. This CDR3 has 15 amino acids. The ends were cut back, 2 bases at V and 8 bases at J, with 15 bases in the middle. Germline-derived CDR1 and CDR2 are SEHNR and FQNEAQ (reference sequence). The CDR3 sequence is CASSLIFSGEEKLFF. DNA for the CDR3: TGTGCCAGCAGCTTAATATTCTCGGGAGAAGAAAAACTGTTTTTT.

The J gene is TRBJ2-3, the V gene TRBV6-6; tentatively, D is TRBD1 (5 bases). The CDR3 totals 14 residues. V was trimmed by 6 bases and J by 2 bases, leaving 12 bases between them. Germline values: CDR1 MNHNY, CDR2 SVGAGI (reference sequence). The CDR3 DNA is TGTGCCAGCAGGGGCGCAGGGTCCACAGATACGCAGTATTTT. Translating it yields CASRGAGSTDTQYF.

The chain joins TRBV5-1 to TRBJ1-1, with D perhaps TRBD1 (5 bases). There are 14 residues in the CDR3. Germline V lookup: CDR1 SGHRS, CDR2 YFSETQ. Trimming removed 2 bases from V and 1 base from J, with 9 bases in between. The CDR3 nucleotides are TGCGCCAGCAGCTTTACAGGATCGAACACTGAAGCTTTCTTT. Translating gives CASSFTGSNTEAFF.

The rearrangement uses TRBV3-1 (or the pseudogene TRBV3-2) and TRBJ1-2, with a possible D match to TRBD1 (5 bases). Germline V lookup: CDR1 LGHDT, CDR2 YNNKEL (reference sequence). The CDR3 has 16 residues. The V end lost 4 bases, the J end lost 3 bases, and 18 bases lay between the germline ends. This chain's CDR3 is CASSRGGIKEDYGYTF. The CDR3 bases are TGTGCCAGCAGCCGGGGGGGGATAAAGGAGGACTATGGCTACACCTTC.

Note on this clone: The sample carries other DNA sequences with the same CDR3. CDR3 sequence: CASSPPQGVYGYTF. CDR3 in DNA: TGTGCCAGCTCACCACCACAGGGGGTCTACGGCTACACCTTC. V gene TRBV18 combines with J gene TRBJ1-2; TRBD1 matches at 8 bases. Germline trimming cut 0 bases from V and 8 bases from J; bases unmatched to any gene: 5. The CDR3 loop spans 14 amino acids. From germline, CDR1 is KGHSH and CDR2 LQKENI.

This rearrangement joins TRBV25-1 to TRBJ2-5, with 7 bases fitting TRBD1. This CDR3 is built from 17 residues. J was trimmed by 5 bases and V by 3 bases; bases with no gene match: 15. Germline V lookup: CDR1 MGHDK, CDR2 SYGVNS. The CDR3 DNA is TGTGCCAGCAGTGAGTGGGGACAGCAAGGACTTCGGGAGACCCAGTACTTC. It specifies CASSEWGQQGLRETQYF.

V usage is TRBV19 and J usage is TRBJ1-3; 7 bases align to TRBD1. Germline CDR1 reads LNHDA; CDR2 reads SQIVND (reference sequence). V gave up 1 base and J gave up 0 bases; unmatched junction bases: 6. The CDR3 has 17 amino acids. The CDR3 nucleotides are TGTGCCAGTAGTATAGGGCCACAGGGGCCCTCTGGAAACACCATATATTTT. It encodes CASSIGPQGPSGNTIYF. Full variable domain (outside the CDR3, taken from reference TRBV19 and TRBJ1-3): DGGITQSPKYLFRKEGQNVTLSCEQNLNHDAMYWYRQDPGQGLRLIYYSQIVNDFQKGDIAEGYSVSREKKESFPLTVTSAQKNPTAFYLCASSIGPQGPSGNTIYFGEGSWLTVV.

This chain links TRBV5-6 with TRBJ1-1, with a tentative D call TRBD1 (5 bases). The CDR3 loop spans 15 amino acids. Trimming took off 1 base at V and 0 bases at J, with 10 bases between the two ends. Germline-derived CDR1 and CDR2 are SGHDT and YYEEEE. The CDR3 coding sequence is TGTGCCAGCAGCTTGTGGCAGGGTGTGAACACTGAAGCTTTCTTT. Amino acids: CASSLWQGVNTEAFF.

This clone came up once. V and J are TRBV27 and TRBJ2-7; a possible D gene is TRBD2 (6 bases). Germline V gene lookup returns CDR1 MNHEY and CDR2 SMNVEV (reference sequence). The germline V and J ends were trimmed by 2 bases and 5 bases, with 13 bases remaining between them. This CDR3 comprises 14 residues. CDR3 coding DNA: TGTGCCAGCAGTTTAAACCTAGCGTCCCACGAGCAGTACTTC. Translating gives CASSLNLASHEQYF.

The V call is TRBV18, the J call TRBJ2-7; 10 bases are a match to TRBD2. Trimming removed 5 bases from V and 0 bases from J; junction bases left unmatched: 10. CDR1 and CDR2 (germline): KGHSH, LQKENI. The CDR3 has 17 residues. DNA of the CDR3: TGTGCCAGCTCAAAGGCTAGCGGGGGCTCAAGCTCCTACGAGCAGTACTTC. Residues: CASSKASGGSSSYEQYF.

J is TRBJ2-1 and V is TRBV3-1 (or the pseudogene TRBV3-2); 8 bases are shared with TRBD1. V lost 4 bases and J lost 5; bases outside the gene matches: 4. Germline V gene lookup returns CDR1 LGHDT and CDR2 YNNKEL (reference sequence). This CDR3 is built from 14 residues. This chain's CDR3 is CASSPRDRNNEQFF. The CDR3, as DNA: TGTGCCAGCAGCCCCCGGGACAGGAACAATGAGCAGTTCTTC.